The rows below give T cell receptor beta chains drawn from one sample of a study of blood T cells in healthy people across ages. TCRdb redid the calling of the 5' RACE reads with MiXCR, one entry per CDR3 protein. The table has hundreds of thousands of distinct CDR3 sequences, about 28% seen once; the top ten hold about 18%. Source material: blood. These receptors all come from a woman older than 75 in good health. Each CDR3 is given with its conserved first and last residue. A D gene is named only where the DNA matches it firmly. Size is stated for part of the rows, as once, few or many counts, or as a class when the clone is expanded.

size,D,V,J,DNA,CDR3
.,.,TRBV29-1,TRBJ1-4,TGCAGCGTTGCCTTGTTGGGAAGACTGTTTTTT,CSVALLGRLFF
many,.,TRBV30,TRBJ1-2,TGTGCCTGGAGTGGTCAGAGACCTAACTATGGCTACACCTTC,CAWSGQRPNYGYTF
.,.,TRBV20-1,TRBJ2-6,TGCAGTGCTAGAGACAGCTACTCTGGGGCCAACGTCCTGACTTTC,CSARDSYSGANVLTF
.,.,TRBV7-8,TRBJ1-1,TGTGCCAGCAGCCCGGTGTTAGGGTTGGCTTTCTTT,CASSPVLGLAFF
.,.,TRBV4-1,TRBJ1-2,TGCGCCAGCAGCCAAGATGGTCCGGGCAGGGCGGAAGGCTACACCTTC,CASSQDGPGRAEGYTF
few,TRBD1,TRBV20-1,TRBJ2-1,TGCAGTGCTAGCGCGACAGGGGATTATGAGCAGTTCTTC,CSASATGDYEQFF
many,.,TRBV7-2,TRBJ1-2,TGTGCCAGCAGCCGTGACTCAGAGGCCCACTATGGCTACACCTTC,CASSRDSEAHYGYTF
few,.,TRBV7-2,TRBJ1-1,TGTGCCAGCAGCTTAGTGCAGTTGACGAACACTGAAGCTTTCTTT,CASSLVQLTNTEAFF
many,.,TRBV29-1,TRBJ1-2,TGCAGCGTTGAAGGCGCCGATGGGGTAGCCTATGGCTACACCTTC,CSVEGADGVAYGYTF
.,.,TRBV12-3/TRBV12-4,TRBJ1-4,TGTGCCAGCAGCACGTCAAGGTCGAATGAAAAACTGTTTTTT,CASSTSRSNEKLFF
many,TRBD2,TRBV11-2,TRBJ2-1,TGTGCCAGCAGCTTAGTACTAGCGGGAAGAAATGAGCAGTTCTTC,CASSLVLAGRNEQFF
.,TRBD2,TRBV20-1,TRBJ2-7,TGCAGTGCCAAACTAGCGGGACCCTACGAGCAGTACTTC,CSAKLAGPYEQYF
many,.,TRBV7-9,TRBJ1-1,TGTGCCAGCAGCTTAGGGGACCTACGAAACACTGAAGCTTTCTTT,CASSLGDLRNTEAFF
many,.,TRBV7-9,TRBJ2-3,TGTGCCAGCAGCTTAGAAGTGTTTGATACGCAGTATTTT,CASSLEVFDTQYF
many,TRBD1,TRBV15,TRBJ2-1,TGTGCCACCAGCATAAAGACAGGGATCCACAATGAGCAGTTCTTC,CATSIKTGIHNEQFF
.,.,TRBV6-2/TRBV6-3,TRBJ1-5,TGCGCCAGCAGTTACAGGACACCGGGCAATCAGCCCCAGCATTTT,CASSYRTPGNQPQHF
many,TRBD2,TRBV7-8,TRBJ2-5,TGTGCCAGCAGCGAGAGACTAGCGGGGGGCAGGGAGACCCAGTACTTC,CASSERLAGGRETQYF
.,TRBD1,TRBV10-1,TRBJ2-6,TGCGCCAGCAGTGGGGGACAGGGCTCTGGGGCCAACGTCCTGACTTTC,CASSGGQGSGANVLTF
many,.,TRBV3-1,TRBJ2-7,TGTGCCAGCAGCCAAGATATCTACGAGCAGTACTTC,CASSQDIYEQYF
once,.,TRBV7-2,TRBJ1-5,TGTGCCGGCAGCTTAGTGCAGGGACGCAATCAGCCCCGGCATTTT,CAGSLVQGRNQPRHF
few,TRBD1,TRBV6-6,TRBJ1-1,TGTGCCAGCAGCCTCGGACAGGGGAGGAGCATGAACACTGAAGCTTTCTTT,CASSLGQGRSMNTEAFF
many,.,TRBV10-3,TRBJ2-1,TGTGCCATCAGTGATCCTAGACGTGAGCAGTTCTTC,CAISDPRREQFF
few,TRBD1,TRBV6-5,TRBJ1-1,TGTGCCAGCAGTTACGACAGGGAAGGTTCAGCTTTCTTT,CASSYDREGSAFF
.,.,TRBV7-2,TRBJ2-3,TGTGCCAGCAGCCCCAGGAGGTTCGGGGGCGATTCTAGCACAGATACGCAGTATTTT,CASSPRRFGGDSSTDTQYF
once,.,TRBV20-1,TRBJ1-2,TGCAGTGCTAGAGATCCCGGGGGTATTTCCTATGGCTACACCTTC,CSARDPGGISYGYTF
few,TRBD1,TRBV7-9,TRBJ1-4,TGTGCCAGCAGCTGGGGACAGGGGACTAATGAAAAACTGTTTTTT,CASSWGQGTNEKLFF
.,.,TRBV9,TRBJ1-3,TGTGCCAGCAGCGTAGTCCCAGGGACGGGCTCTGGAAACACCATATATTTT,CASSVVPGTGSGNTIYF
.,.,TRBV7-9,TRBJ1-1,TGTGCCAGCAGCCCACGAGACACCCTGGGCACTGAAGCTTTCTTT,CASSPRDTLGTEAFF
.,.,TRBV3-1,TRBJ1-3,TGTGCCAGCAGCCACGGCCGGGTGGCAAACACCATATATTTT,CASSHGRVANTIYF
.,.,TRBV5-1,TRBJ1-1,TGCGCCAGCAGCTTGGCCAACTGGGGGCCGGACACTGAAGCTTTCTTT,CASSLANWGPDTEAFF
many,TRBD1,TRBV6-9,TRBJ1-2,TGTGCCAGCAGTTATGGTTTCTCCGGGACAGGGGAAGGCTACACCTTC,CASSYGFSGTGEGYTF
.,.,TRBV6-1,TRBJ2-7,TGTGCCAGCAGTGAAAACAGGGCTAGCGGATGGTTCTACGAGCAGTACTTC,CASSENRASGWFYEQYF
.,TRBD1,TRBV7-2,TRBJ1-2,TGTGCCAGCAGCTCCGTCGGACAGGGGAGATATGGCTACACCTTC,CASSSVGQGRYGYTF
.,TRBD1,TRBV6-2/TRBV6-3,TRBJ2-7,TGTGCCAGCAGTTACCGGGACAGCTTATACTACGAGCAGTACTTC,CASSYRDSLYYEQYF